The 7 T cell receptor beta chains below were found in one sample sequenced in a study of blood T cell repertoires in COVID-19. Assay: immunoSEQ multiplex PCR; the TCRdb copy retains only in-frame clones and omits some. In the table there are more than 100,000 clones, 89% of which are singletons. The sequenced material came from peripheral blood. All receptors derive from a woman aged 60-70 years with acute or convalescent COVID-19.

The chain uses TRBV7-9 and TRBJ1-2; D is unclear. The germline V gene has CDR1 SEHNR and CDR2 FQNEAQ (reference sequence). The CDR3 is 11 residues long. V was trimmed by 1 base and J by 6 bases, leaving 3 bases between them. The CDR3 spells CASSLGHGYTF. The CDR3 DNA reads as TGTGCCAGCAGCTTAGGGCATGGCTACACCTTC.

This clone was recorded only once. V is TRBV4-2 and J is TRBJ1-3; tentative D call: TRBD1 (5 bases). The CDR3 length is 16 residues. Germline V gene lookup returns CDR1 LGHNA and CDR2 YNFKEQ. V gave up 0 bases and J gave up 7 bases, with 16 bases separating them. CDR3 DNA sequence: TGTGCCAGCAGCCAAGAAGAAATGGGACTTGGGAACACCATATATTTT. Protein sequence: CASSQEEMGLGNTIYF.

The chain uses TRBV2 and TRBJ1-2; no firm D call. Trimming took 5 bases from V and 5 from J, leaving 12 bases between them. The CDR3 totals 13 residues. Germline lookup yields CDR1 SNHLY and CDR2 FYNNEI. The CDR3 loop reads CASSISGVYGYTF. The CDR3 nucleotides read TGTGCCAGCAGTATCTCGGGAGTTTATGGCTACACCTTC. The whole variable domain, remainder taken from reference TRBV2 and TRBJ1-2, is EPEVTQTPSHQVTQMGQEVILRCVPISNHLYFYWYRQILGQKVEFLVSFYNNEISEKSEIFDDQFSVERPDGSNFTLKIRSTKLEDSAMYFCASSISGVYGYTFGSGTRLTVV.

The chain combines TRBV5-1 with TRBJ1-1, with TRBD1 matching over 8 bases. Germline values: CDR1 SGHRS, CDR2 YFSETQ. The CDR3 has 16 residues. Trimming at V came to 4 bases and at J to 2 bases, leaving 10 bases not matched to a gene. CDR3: CASSRGGDRPNTEAFF. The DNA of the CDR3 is TGCGCCAGCAGCCGTGGAGGGGACAGGCCTAACACTGAAGCTTTCTTT.

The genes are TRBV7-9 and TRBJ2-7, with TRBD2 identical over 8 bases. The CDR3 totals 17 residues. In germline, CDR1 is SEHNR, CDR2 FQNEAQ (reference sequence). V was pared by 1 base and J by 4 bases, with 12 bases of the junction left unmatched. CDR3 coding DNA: TGTGCCAGCAGCTTAGAGGATCGCGGGAGGACAAGGTACGAGCAGTACTTC. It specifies CASSLEDRGRTRYEQYF. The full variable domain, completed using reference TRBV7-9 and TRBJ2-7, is DTGVSQNPRHKITKRGQNVTFRCDPISEHNRLYWYRQTLGQGPEFLTYFQNEAQLEKSRLLSDRFSAERPKGSFSTLEIQRTEQGDSAMYLCASSLEDRGRTRYEQYFGPGTRLTVT.

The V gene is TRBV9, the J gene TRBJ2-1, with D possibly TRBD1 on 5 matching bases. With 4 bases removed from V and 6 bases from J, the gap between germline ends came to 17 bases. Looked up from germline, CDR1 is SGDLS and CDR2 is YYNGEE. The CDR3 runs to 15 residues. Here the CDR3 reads CASSPFQGRFNEQFF. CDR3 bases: TGTGCCAGCAGCCCTTTCCAGGGCCGGTTCAATGAGCAGTTCTTC.

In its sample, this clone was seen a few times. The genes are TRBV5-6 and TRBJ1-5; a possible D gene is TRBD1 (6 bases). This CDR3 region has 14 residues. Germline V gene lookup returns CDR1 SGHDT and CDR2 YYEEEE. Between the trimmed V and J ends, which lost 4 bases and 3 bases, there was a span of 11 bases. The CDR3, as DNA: TGTGCCAGCAGCGCCGGACAGCTCAATCAGCCCCAGCATTTT. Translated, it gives CASSAGQLNQPQHF.